The 20 T cell receptor beta chains presented below share a single source sample, sequenced in a study of HIV-infected patients and healthy controls. All unsorted peripheral T cells were captured because whole blood was used without fractionation. Reverse transcription used roughly 480 ng RNA and constant-region primers for alpha and beta. Separate chain-specific third strand synthesis with multiplexing indices produced the alpha and beta libraries. TCRdb passed the 5' RACE reads through MiXCR, listing each CDR3 protein once. The sample has 4,000 to 4,500 distinct CDR3 sequences; about an eighth are singletons. The sequencing used blood, collected before antiretroviral therapy. These receptor sequences come from an adult with HIV infection.

This clonotype is labeled as large. V is TRBV7-6 and J is TRBJ1-2; D remains unclear. Trimming shortened V by 4 bases and J by 8 bases, and 20 bases separated the two germline ends. This CDR3 comprises 15 residues. Per germline, CDR1 SGHVS and CDR2 FNYEAQ. The CDR3 is CASSYSAVGVRGYTF. The CDR3 DNA is TGTGCCAGCAGCTACAGCGCGGTGGGCGTCCGGGGCTACACCTTC.

This clonotype is judged medium-sized. The chain is built from TRBV6-2 or TRBV6-3 and TRBJ2-6; D is undetermined. CDR1 and CDR2 from the germline V gene are MNHEY and SVGEGT. V lost 2 bases to trimming and J lost 1 base, with 6 bases between them. This CDR3 is built from 15 residues. In DNA, the CDR3 is TGTGCCAGCAGTTACAGCAGTTCTGGGGCCAACGTCCTGACTTTC. Translated, it gives CASSYSSSGANVLTF.

By share of the sample, this clonotype is medium-sized. This chain uses TRBV2 with TRBJ2-6; D is ambiguous. Germline V gene lookup returns CDR1 SNHLY and CDR2 FYNNEI. Trimming shortened V by 4 bases and J by 2 bases, and 15 bases separated the two germline ends. The CDR3 is made up of 17 amino acids. Here the CDR3 DNA reads TGTGCCAGCAGTGTCTCGGGTACCGAAACTGGGGCCAACGTCCTGACTTTC. It is translated as CASSVSGTETGANVLTF.

This clonotype is large (0.1 to 1%). This sequence joins TRBV7-2 and TRBJ1-2, with D possibly matching TRBD1 (5 bases). Germline CDR1 is SGHTA and CDR2 is FQGNSA. Trimming removed 1 base from V and 0 bases from J, with 12 bases in between. The CDR3 contains 16 residues. The DNA for the CDR3 is TGTGCCAGCAGCTTAGAACAGGCAATTACTAACTATGGCTACACCTTC. As protein: CASSLEQAITNYGYTF. Supplemented by reference TRBV7-2 and TRBJ1-2, the full variable domain reads GAGVSQSPSNKVTEKGKDVELRCDPISGHTALYWYRQSLGQGLEFLIYFQGNSAPDKSGLPSDRFSAERTGGSVSTLTIQRTQQEDSAVYLCASSLEQAITNYGYTFGSGTRLTVV.

This clonotype is labeled as medium-sized. This chain uses TRBV30 with TRBJ1-1; D may be TRBD1 (5 bases). This CDR3 is 12 amino acids long. Germline V lookup: CDR1 GTSNPN, CDR2 SVGIG (reference sequence). V lost 0 bases and J lost 5, with 7 bases in between. In DNA form, the CDR3 reads TGTGCCTGGAGTGTACGGGGGACTGAAGCTTTCTTT. It is translated as CAWSVRGTEAFF.

This clonotype qualifies as medium-sized. The DNA of the CDR3 is TGTGCCACCAGTGACCCGGGACAGAGGAACACCGGGGAGCTGTTTTTT. This codes for CATSDPGQRNTGELFF. The chain recombines TRBV24-1 with TRBJ2-2; 7 bases fit TRBD1. CDR1 is KGHDR, CDR2 SFDVKD, per germline. The CDR3 runs 16 residues. After removal of 4 bases from V and 1 base from J, the junction contained 5 bases not matched to a gene.

This chain connects TRBV29-1 to TRBJ1-1; D gene ambiguous. CDR3 length: 11 residues. In germline, CDR1 is SQVTM, CDR2 ANQGSEA. The CDR3 DNA sequence: TGCATCCCGAAGGTAGGCCCTGAAGCTTTCTTT. This codes for CIPKVGPEAFF.

The rearrangement uses TRBV27 and TRBJ1-6, with TRBD1 as a possible D gene (6 bases). Trimming shortened V by 5 bases and J by 16 bases, and 18 bases separated the two germline ends. The V gene's germline CDR1 is MNHEY and CDR2 SMNVEV (reference sequence). The CDR3 loop spans 13 amino acids. The CDR3 DNA reads TGTGCCAGCAGTCCCACAGGGAATTCACAACTCCACTTT. The encoded protein is CASSPTGNSQLHF.

This clonotype counts as medium-sized (0.01 to 0.1%). The chain links TRBV20-1 to TRBJ2-5; TRBD2 is a possible D gene (6 bases). This CDR3 has 16 residues. CDR1 is DFQATT and CDR2 is SNEGSKA in the germline V gene (reference sequence). V was clipped by 1 base and J by 2 bases, with 17 bases between them. This CDR3 is CSARGSSGVIQETQYF. As DNA, the CDR3 is TGCAGTGCTAGAGGTAGTAGCGGAGTGATTCAAGAGACCCAGTACTTC.

The gene calls are TRBV3-1 and TRBJ2-5; 9 nucleotides line up with TRBD2. The ends lost 4 bases at V and 4 bases at J; junction bases unmatched: 10. Per germline, CDR1 LGHDT and CDR2 YNNKEL (reference sequence). This CDR3 has 16 amino acids. DNA of the CDR3: TGTGCCAGCAGCCTCTTCTCTAGCGGGATTGCAGAGACCCAGTACTTC. Translating it yields CASSLFSSGIAETQYF.

By share, this clonotype counts as medium-sized. The chain is built from TRBV13 and TRBJ2-3; D is ambiguous. Trimming shortened V by 1 base and J by 5 bases, and 1 base separated the two germline ends. This CDR3 is 11 amino acids long. CDR1 PRHDT and CDR2 FYEKMQ come from the germline V gene (reference sequence). The CDR3 sequence is CASSLEDTQYF. In DNA, the CDR3 is TGTGCCAGCAGCTTAGAAGATACGCAGTATTTT.

By sample share, this clonotype is medium-sized (0.01 to 0.1%). This chain uses TRBV27 with TRBJ1-5; D not certain. CDR1 and CDR2 from the germline V gene are MNHEY and SMNVEV (reference sequence). Trimming took off 2 bases at V and 4 bases at J, with 9 bases between the two ends. The CDR3 sequence is 14 residues long. The CDR3 DNA reads as TGTGCCAGCAGTTTACAGGATCCTAATCAGCCCCAGCATTTT. This encodes CASSLQDPNQPQHF.

This clonotype counts as medium-sized. The chain links TRBV7-2 to TRBJ1-1; 11 bases line up with TRBD1. Per germline, CDR1 SGHTA and CDR2 FQGNSA. With 1 base clipped from V and 5 bases from J, the junction kept 6 bases outside the gene matches. This CDR3 contains 16 residues. CDR3 nucleotides: TGTGCCAGCAGCTTAGTCGGGACAGGGGGAAATACTGAAGCTTTCTTT. Residues: CASSLVGTGGNTEAFF.

The CDR3 reads CASSFVGGPPGELFF. The CDR3 nucleotides read TGCGCCAGCAGCTTTGTTGGCGGGCCCCCCGGGGAGCTGTTTTTT. The chain couples TRBV5-1 to TRBJ2-2, with D tentatively TRBD2 (5 bases). V was pared by 2 bases and J by 6 bases, with 14 bases between. From germline, CDR1 is SGHRS and CDR2 YFSETQ. The CDR3 is 15 amino acids.

Within the sample, this clonotype is medium-sized. The J gene is TRBJ1-4, the V gene TRBV6-1, with 8 bases identical to TRBD1. V lost 4 bases and J lost 4; bases outside the gene matches: 11. CDR3 size: 17 residues. Looked up from germline, CDR1 is MNHNS and CDR2 is SASEGT. CDR3 sequence reads: CASSAQAGTGYNEKLFF. CDR3 coding DNA: TGTGCCAGCAGTGCCCAGGCCGGGACAGGTTATAATGAAAAACTGTTTTTT.

This clonotype was seen a single time. A much more abundant neighbour one base away suggests this may be a read error. The J gene is TRBJ2-2, the V gene TRBV20-1, with 11 bases identical to TRBD1. CDR3 length: 18 amino acids. Germline CDR1 and CDR2: DFQATT and SNEGSKA (reference sequence). Trimming cost V 1 base and J 5 bases; bases outside gene matches: 12. This CDR3 reads CSARARDRGFPRTGELFF. DNA for the CDR3: TGCAGTGCTAGAGCCCGGGACAGGGGGTTCCCGCGAACCGGGGAGCTGTTTTTT.

This clonotype ranks as medium-sized. The V and J genes are TRBV20-1 and TRBJ2-7; 10 nucleotides line up with TRBD2. Germline trimming cut 3 bases from V and 5 bases from J; bases unmatched to any gene: 4. There are 13 residues in the CDR3. The V gene's germline CDR1 is DFQATT and CDR2 SNEGSKA (reference sequence). CDR3 sequence: CSARGSGGHEQYF. CDR3 in DNA: TGCAGTGCTAGGGGTAGCGGGGGGCACGAGCAGTACTTC.

With respect to this clonotype: A much larger clone sits a single nucleotide away, making a read error possible. V usage is TRBV30 and J usage is TRBJ1-5, with D maybe TRBD1 (5 bases). CDR1 is GTSNPN, CDR2 SVGIG, per germline (reference sequence). The V and J ends lost 5 bases and 11 bases respectively, with 16 bases between them. The CDR3 is 12 amino acids. CDR3 in amino acids: CAWGGLTQTQHF. CDR3 in DNA: TGTGCCTGGGGGGGTTTGACCCAGACCCAGCATTTT. The variable domain in full, with the rest retrieved from reference TRBV30 and TRBJ1-5, is SQTIHQWPATLVQPVGSPLSLECTVEGTSNPNLYWYRQAAGRGLQLLFYSVGIGQISSEVPQNLSASRPQDRQFILSSKKLLLSDSGFYLCAWGGLTQTQHFGDGTRLSIL.

The chain is built from TRBV9 and TRBJ2-7, with 9 nucleotides matching TRBD1. The V gene's germline CDR1 is SGDLS and CDR2 YYNGEE. V lost 3 bases and J lost 3; bases outside the gene matches: 7. The CDR3 runs 15 residues. In nucleotides, the CDR3 is TGTGCCAGCAGCGCTGGGACAGGGAAGATCTACGAGCAGTACTTC. The encoded protein is CASSAGTGKIYEQYF.

In its sample, this clonotype ranks as medium-sized. The chain is built from TRBV5-1 and TRBJ2-1, with TRBD2 matching over 8 bases. With 4 bases clipped from V and 5 bases from J, the junction kept 17 bases outside the gene matches. CDR1 and CDR2 from the germline V gene are SGHRS and YFSETQ. The length of the CDR3 is 18 residues. CDR3 loop: CASSQDPDGGGSHNEQFF. The CDR3 region has the DNA TGCGCCAGCAGCCAAGACCCGGACGGGGGGGGAAGTCACAATGAGCAGTTCTTC.